What follows are 27 T cell receptor beta chains derived from one specimen sequenced in a study of blood T cell repertoires in COVID-19. Data came from immunoSEQ multiplex PCR; TCRdb stores just in-frame clones and leaves some out. Of just over 650,000 clones listed, just under 90% are singletons. Sequencing input: peripheral blood. Receptors originate from a woman aged 18-30 years with acute or convalescent COVID-19.

A remark on this clone: Other DNA variants within this sample encode the same CDR3. The chain uses TRBV27 and TRBJ1-2; a weak D match, TRBD1 (5 bases). The V and J ends lost 2 bases and 2 bases respectively, with 6 bases between them. Germline loops: CDR1 MNHEY, CDR2 SMNVEV (reference sequence). The CDR3 is made up of 13 amino acids. The CDR3 is CASSLRQNYGYTF. In DNA form, the CDR3 reads TGTGCCAGCAGTTTAAGACAGAACTATGGCTACACCTTC.

The chain links TRBV7-8 to TRBJ2-7, with D perhaps TRBD2 (6 bases). The CDR3 loop spans 15 amino acids. Germline CDR1 reads SGHVS; CDR2 reads FQNEAQ. V lost 0 bases, J lost 6 bases, and 15 bases lay in between. The CDR3 DNA is TGTGCCAGCAGCTTAGCCCCCGGGAGCTGGGCCGAGCAGTACTTC. This encodes CASSLAPGSWAEQYF.

J is TRBJ1-4 and V is TRBV6-6; D is ambiguous. CDR1 is MNHNY, CDR2 SVGAGI, per germline (reference sequence). Trimming cost V 2 bases and J 8 bases, with 9 bases left between them. There are 13 residues in the CDR3. The CDR3 sequence: CASSYNFREKLFF. The DNA of the CDR3 is TGTGCCAGCAGTTACAACTTCCGAGAAAAACTGTTTTTT.

The chain joins TRBV19 to TRBJ2-4; maybe TRBD2 (5 bases). V was clipped by 6 bases and J by 8 bases, with 17 bases between them. Germline values: CDR1 LNHDA, CDR2 SQIVND (reference sequence). This CDR3 is built from 14 residues. As DNA, the CDR3 is TGTGCCAGTAGGGCCCGGGAACAGCCGGACATTCAGTACTTC. Its protein product is CASRAREQPDIQYF. Using reference TRBV19 and TRBJ2-4 for the parts outside the CDR3, the full variable domain is DGGITQSPKYLFRKEGQNVTLSCEQNLNHDAMYWYRQDPGQGLRLIYYSQIVNDFQKGDIAEGYSVSREKKESFPLTVTSAQKNPTAFYLCASRAREQPDIQYFGAGTRLSVL.

The chain recombines TRBV14 with TRBJ1-5; D remains unclear. Germline lookup yields CDR1 SGHDN and CDR2 FVKESK. This CDR3 has 12 residues. V was pared by 6 bases and J by 7 bases, with 10 bases between. The CDR3 nucleotides are TGTGCCAGCAGGCGCAAGAGGCAGCCCCAGCATTTT. It encodes CASRRKRQPQHF.

This chain uses TRBV27 with TRBJ2-7, with a weak D call TRBD2 (6 bases). Per the germline V gene, CDR1 is MNHEY and CDR2 is SMNVEV (reference sequence). The CDR3 contains 14 residues. The ends were cut back, 5 bases at V and 6 bases at J, with 17 bases in the middle. The CDR3: CASSPKVQGGEQYF. CDR3 nucleotides: TGTGCCAGCAGTCCTAAGGTCCAGGGAGGCGAGCAGTACTTC.

V and J are TRBV9 and TRBJ1-3; maybe TRBD1 (5 bases). With 6 bases removed from V and 4 bases from J, the gap between germline ends came to 11 bases. Germline lookup yields CDR1 SGDLS and CDR2 YYNGEE. The CDR3 has 13 residues. CDR3 sequence reads: CASTPGSGNTIYF. CDR3 nucleotides: TGTGCCAGCACCCCAGGGTCAGGAAACACCATATATTTT.

The gene calls are TRBV19 and TRBJ1-1; TRBD1 agrees at 9 bases. The CDR3 length is 14 residues. With V trimmed by 6 bases and J by 5 bases, 7 bases remained unmatched. The germline V gene encodes CDR1 LNHDA and CDR2 SQIVND (reference sequence). The CDR3 sequence: CASRTTGGGTEAFF. For the CDR3, the DNA is TGTGCCAGTAGGACGACAGGGGGAGGAACTGAAGCTTTCTTT.

The V and J genes are TRBV28 and TRBJ1-2, with 10 bases identical to TRBD1. V dropped 5 bases and J dropped 8; count of bases not matched to a gene: 17. The germline CDR1 and CDR2 sequences are MDHEN and SYDVKM. The CDR3 is 17 amino acids. The CDR3 DNA is TGTGCCAGCAGTCGCCTAGGGACAGGGGTTTTCTTCGAAGGCTACACCTTC. Residues: CASSRLGTGVFFEGYTF.

The J gene is TRBJ1-6, the V gene TRBV30, with 9 bases aligning to TRBD1. CDR1 and CDR2 from the germline V gene are GTSNPN and SVGIG (reference sequence). The trim removed 3 bases at V and 8 bases at J, leaving 11 bases unmatched. This CDR3 is built from 16 residues. CDR3 nucleotides: TGTGCCTGGAGCCCCGGGGGACAGGGACTTTATTCACCCCTCCACTTT. Encoded protein: CAWSPGGQGLYSPLHF.

The chain links TRBV27 to TRBJ2-7, with 11 bases lining up with TRBD2. V lost 5 bases to trimming and J lost 2 bases; unmatched junction nucleotides: 17. Germline V lookup: CDR1 MNHEY, CDR2 SMNVEV (reference sequence). The CDR3 extends over 19 amino acids. The CDR3 region is CASSPQGLAGGPLAYEQYF. CDR3 DNA sequence: TGTGCCAGCAGTCCTCAGGGGCTAGCGGGGGGCCCCCTTGCCTACGAGCAGTACTTC.

V is TRBV7-3 and J is TRBJ1-6; D perhaps matches TRBD1 (5 bases). The CDR3 is 16 residues long. Trimming cost V 2 bases and J 0 bases, with 8 bases left between them. CDR1 SGHTA and CDR2 FQGTGA come from the germline V gene. The CDR3 nucleotides are TGTGCCAGCAGCTTAGGGGGGAGCTCCTATAATTCACCCCTCCACTTT. The encoded protein is CASSLGGSSYNSPLHF. Together with reference TRBV7-3 and TRBJ1-6, the CDR3 gives the full variable domain: GAGVSQTPSNKVTEKGKYVELRCDPISGHTALYWYRQSLGQGPEFLIYFQGTGAADDSGLPNDRFFAVRPEGSVSTLKIQRTERGDSAVYLCASSLGGSSYNSPLHFGNGTRLTVT.

V and J are TRBV6-5 and TRBJ1-3; D is undetermined. The germline CDR1 and CDR2 sequences are MNHEY and SVGAGI. This CDR3 region has 13 residues. The germline V and J ends were trimmed by 2 bases and 7 bases, with 9 bases remaining between them. This chain's CDR3 is CASSYSIQNTIYF. The DNA for the CDR3 is TGTGCCAGCAGTTACAGTATCCAGAACACCATATATTTT.

The chain recombines TRBV9 with TRBJ1-2; no definite D call. The CDR3 spans 13 residues. The V and J ends lost 4 bases and 5 bases respectively, with 12 bases between them. The germline CDR1 and CDR2 sequences are SGDLS and YYNGEE. The CDR3 coding sequence is TGTGCCAGCAGCATAGGGTTCCGGTATGGCTACACCTTC. Protein product: CASSIGFRYGYTF.

The CDR3 is CASSLARAEYSEKLFF. In DNA, the CDR3 is TGTGCCAGCAGCTTAGCGCGGGCAGAATATTCCGAAAAACTGTTTTTT. V usage is TRBV7-2 and J usage is TRBJ1-4; D is unresolved. V lost 0 bases and J lost 8, with 16 bases in between. Germline-derived CDR1 and CDR2 are SGHTA and FQGNSA. The CDR3 extends over 16 amino acids.

This chain uses TRBV5-5 with TRBJ1-4; D unresolved. V lost 1 base and J 4 bases, leaving 11 bases between the germline ends. The CDR3 is 15 residues long. Germline assignment: CDR1 SGHKS and CDR2 YYEKEE (reference sequence). The CDR3 DNA reads as TGTGCCAGCAGCTTGTCATACCTACGTAATGAAAAACTGTTTTTT. This translates into CASSLSYLRNEKLFF.

V is TRBV7-9 and J is TRBJ1-6; the D is unclear. CDR3 length: 14 amino acids. V was trimmed by 2 bases and J by 7 bases, leaving 9 bases between them. Germline V gives CDR1 SEHNR, CDR2 FQNEAQ (reference sequence). CDR3 in DNA: TGTGCCAGCAGCTTAACACAGTCCAATTCACCCCTCCACTTT. Its translation is CASSLTQSNSPLHF.

The V gene is TRBV5-4, the J gene TRBJ2-7, with D perhaps matching TRBD1 (5 bases). The length of the CDR3 is 13 residues. Trimming pared 2 bases from V and 4 bases from J, leaving 10 bases between. Germline V gene data show CDR1 as SGHNT and CDR2 as YYREEE (reference sequence). CDR3 nucleotide sequence: TGTGCCAGCAGCTTTCGCAGGGTGTACGAGCAGTACTTC. Amino acids: CASSFRRVYEQYF. Drawing the rest from reference TRBV5-4 and TRBJ2-7, the complete variable domain is ETGVTQSPTHLIKTRGQQVTLRCSSQSGHNTVSWYQQALGQGPQFIFQYYREEENGRGNFPPRFSGLQFPNYSSELNVNALELDDSALYLCASSFRRVYEQYFGPGTRLTVT.

The rearrangement links TRBV4-1 to TRBJ2-3; 7 bases agree with TRBD2. V lost 3 bases and J lost 0; bases outside the gene matches: 6. Per germline, CDR1 MGHRA and CDR2 YSYEKL. The CDR3 has 16 amino acids. Written as DNA, the CDR3 is TGCGCCAGCAGCCACCCTCCGGGACTAAGCACAGATACGCAGTATTTT. It translates to CASSHPPGLSTDTQYF.

The chain carries TRBV7-9 and TRBJ2-1; TRBD1 is a possible D gene (6 bases). Per the germline V gene, CDR1 is SEHNR and CDR2 is FQNEAQ (reference sequence). The CDR3 spans 15 residues. V was shortened by 5 bases and J by 5 bases, with 16 bases between the two germline ends. CDR3 sequence (DNA): TGTGCCAGCAGCCCAGACAACAGGGTAGACAATGAGCAGTTCTTC. Translating it yields CASSPDNRVDNEQFF.

The chain uses TRBV6-4 and TRBJ2-3; TRBD2 aligns across 10 bases. CDR1 and CDR2 (germline): MRHNA, SNTAGT. The V and J ends lost 3 bases and 8 bases, in that order; junction bases with no gene match: 8. The CDR3 totals 15 residues. CDR3 coding DNA: TGTGCCAGCAGTGATGCTAGCGGGGGCTCTGTTACGCAGTATTTT. The encoded protein is CASSDASGGSVTQYF.

The gene calls are TRBV6-6 and TRBJ2-2, with 10 bases identical to TRBD1. The CDR3 has 15 residues. After removal of 3 bases from V and 5 bases from J, the junction contained 3 bases not matched to a gene. Per germline, CDR1 MNHNY and CDR2 SVGAGI (reference sequence). CDR3 DNA: TGTGCCAGCAGTTATGACAGGGGGCTGACCGGGGAGCTGTTTTTT. This codes for CASSYDRGLTGELFF.

The chain uses TRBV12-5 and TRBJ2-7; unclear D gene. There are 12 residues in the CDR3. V dropped 5 bases and J dropped 3 bases, with 8 bases sitting between them. CDR1 and CDR2 from the germline V gene are LGHNT and FRNRAP. Here the CDR3 DNA reads TGTGCTAGTGGTCCCTACGGCTACGAGCAGTACTTC. It is translated as CASGPYGYEQYF. The full variable domain, with the rest looked up from reference TRBV12-5 and TRBJ2-7, is DARVTQTPRHKVTEMGQEVTMRCQPILGHNTVFWYRQTMMQGLELLAYFRNRAPLDDSGMPKDRFSAEMPDATLATLKIQPSEPRDSAVYFCASGPYGYEQYFGPGTRLTVT.

This clone was seen once. Here the CDR3 DNA reads TGTGCCAGCAGCCCCCCGTGGGGACAGGAGTACACTGAAGCTTTCTTT. Translated: CASSPPWGQEYTEAFF. V is TRBV5-4 and J is TRBJ1-1; TRBD1 matches 8 bases. V shed 4 bases, J shed 3 bases, and the junction held 11 bases outside the gene matches. From germline, CDR1 is SGHNT and CDR2 YYREEE (reference sequence). The CDR3 sequence is 16 residues long. The variable domain in full, completed from reference TRBV5-4 and TRBJ1-1, reads ETGVTQSPTHLIKTRGQQVTLRCSSQSGHNTVSWYQQALGQGPQFIFQYYREEENGRGNFPPRFSGLQFPNYSSELNVNALELDDSALYLCASSPPWGQEYTEAFFGQGTRLTVV.

The chain recombines TRBV2 with TRBJ1-1; D unresolved. V lost 10 bases, J lost 5 bases, and 17 bases lay in between. This CDR3 comprises 13 residues. Germline CDR1 is SNHLY and CDR2 is FYNNEI. The CDR3 sequence: CATQVAPITEAFF. As DNA, the CDR3 is TGTGCCACCCAGGTGGCCCCAATAACTGAAGCTTTCTTT.

The chain joins TRBV30 to TRBJ2-1; 7 bases are shared with TRBD2. The CDR3 covers 15 residues. V dropped 2 bases and J dropped 2; count of bases not matched to a gene: 6. CDR1 is GTSNPN, CDR2 SVGIG, per germline (reference sequence). The CDR3 coding sequence is TGTGCCTGGAGTCCCCCGGGACTAACCTACAATGAGCAGTTCTTC. It yields the protein CAWSPPGLTYNEQFF.

V gene TRBV3-1 (or the pseudogene TRBV3-2) combines with J gene TRBJ1-2, with 9 bases matching TRBD1. The germline V gene has CDR1 LGHDT and CDR2 YNNKEL (reference sequence). The CDR3 sequence is 12 residues long. The V gene end was trimmed by 6 bases and the J gene end by 7 bases; junction bases not matched to a gene: 3. Written as DNA, the CDR3 is TGTGCCAGCAGTACAGGGGGCAGTGGCTACACCTTC. It specifies CASSTGGSGYTF.